These 10 T cell receptor beta chains were sequenced from one sample in a study of spatial heterogeneity in lung cancer. TCRdb independently ran MiXCR on the 5' RACE reads; one entry per CDR3 protein. The sample includes tens of thousands of distinct CDR3 sequences, approximately 13% of them seen just once. Time point here: sample taken at primary tumor resection. The material sequenced was PBMCs, taken at surgery. The receptors stem from a male donor with early-stage non-small cell lung cancer.

The chain recombines TRBV20-1 with TRBJ2-7, with 9 nucleotides matching TRBD1. Germline V gene sequence: CDR1 DFQATT, CDR2 SNEGSKA (reference sequence). The CDR3 covers 13 residues. The J segment lost 6 bases and the V segment lost 1 base, leaving 4 bases of the junction unmatched. DNA for the CDR3: TGCAGTGCTAGAGGGACAGGGGCAGGCGAGCAGTACTTC. Residues: CSARGTGAGEQYF.

The chain combines TRBV7-6 with TRBJ1-2; perhaps TRBD1 as D (6 bases). Germline loops: CDR1 SGHVS, CDR2 FNYEAQ. Trimming took off 2 bases at V and 7 bases at J, with 11 bases between the two ends. The CDR3 contains 13 residues. For the CDR3, the DNA is TGTGCCAGCAGCTTAACAGGGACCTCTGGCTACACCTTC. It encodes CASSLTGTSGYTF.

The chain carries TRBV7-2 and TRBJ1-1; D is undetermined. The CDR3 covers 13 residues. Between the trimmed V and J ends, which lost 1 base and 1 base, there was a span of 4 bases. CDR1 is SGHTA and CDR2 is FQGNSA in the germline V gene. The CDR3 coding sequence is TGTGCCAGCAGCTTAGGGTCGAACACTGAAGCTTTCTTT. Its protein is CASSLGSNTEAFF.

In its sample, this clonotype was seen many times. This chain links TRBV20-1 with TRBJ1-1; D is uncertain. Trimming pared 7 bases from V and 1 base from J, leaving 4 bases between. CDR3 length: 10 residues. The germline V gene encodes CDR1 DFQATT and CDR2 SNEGSKA (reference sequence). The CDR3 region has the DNA TGCAGTGGAGGGAACACTGAAGCTTTCTTT. Translated: CSGGNTEAFF.

This clonotype was counted a few times. The genes are TRBV7-2 and TRBJ2-1; tentatively, D is TRBD1 or TRBD2 (5 bases each). The CDR3 extends over 18 amino acids. Germline V gives CDR1 SGHTA, CDR2 FQGNSA. V was trimmed by 5 bases and J by 0 bases, leaving 20 bases between them. The CDR3 DNA sequence: TGTGCCAGCAGCCGACCGAAGGGGTCAGGGAGCTCCTACAATGAGCAGTTCTTC. Protein product: CASSRPKGSGSSYNEQFF.

This clonotype showed up many times. The chain carries TRBV18 and TRBJ2-5; perhaps TRBD2 as D (5 bases). V dropped 5 bases and J dropped 2 bases, with 12 bases sitting between them. CDR1 is KGHSH, CDR2 LQKENI, per germline. This CDR3 region has 14 residues. As DNA, the CDR3 is TGTGCCAGCTCATCCCGACTATCTCAAGAGACCCAGTACTTC. Its protein product is CASSSRLSQETQYF. The full variable domain, completed using reference TRBV18 and TRBJ2-5, is NAGVMQNPRHLVRRRGQEARLRCSPMKGHSHVYWYRQLPEEGLKFMVYLQKENIIDESGMPKERFSAEFPKEGPSILRIQQVVRGDSAAYFCASSSRLSQETQYFGPGTRLLVL.

V and J are TRBV12-3 or TRBV12-4 and TRBJ1-5; 10 bases match TRBD1. The CDR3 spans 13 residues. J lost 5 bases, V lost 6 bases, and 1 base had no gene match. The CDR3 here is CASRGTGDQPQHF. DNA for the CDR3: TGTGCCAGCAGGGGGACAGGGGATCAGCCCCAGCATTTT.

The gene calls are TRBV29-1 and TRBJ2-2; D ambiguous. Germline CDR1 SQVTM, CDR2 ANQGSEA. V shed 4 bases and J shed 2 bases, with 11 bases lying between them. This CDR3 region has 14 residues. The CDR3 DNA reads TGCAGCGTTGCCAAGGATTCAAACACCGGGGAGCTGTTTTTT. As protein: CSVAKDSNTGELFF.

This clonotype has only a few counts. The rearrangement links TRBV12-3 or TRBV12-4 to TRBJ1-4; weak D call: TRBD1 (5 bases). The germline V and J ends were trimmed by 6 bases and 8 bases, with 16 bases remaining between them. The CDR3 consists of 14 residues. DNA for the CDR3: TGTGCCAGCAGAATGACAGATCGAGGCGAAAAACTGTTTTTT. Encoded protein: CASRMTDRGEKLFF.

Comment on this clonotype: A read error may be the cause here, since a much bigger clone is one base away. The rearrangement links TRBV10-3 to TRBJ2-4, with D unclear. This CDR3 comprises 11 residues. V lost 4 bases to trimming and J lost 6 bases, with 4 bases between them. Germline V CDR1 and CDR2: ENHRY, SYGVKD. In DNA form, the CDR3 reads TGTGCCATCAGTGTGTCAAACATTCAGTACTTC. It encodes CAISVSNIQYF.